The 7 T cell receptor beta chains given below trace back to one sample, sequenced in a study of cytomegalovirus exposure and HLA in healthy donors. Clones were read by immunoSEQ multiplex PCR, and TCRdb kept only the in-frame ones, dropping some. This sample yields about 280,000 clones, of which around nine tenths are seen a single time; approximately 0.94% belongs to the top ten. Sequenced material: PBMCs. The receptors were gathered from a woman aged 18-30 years in good health and CMV-seronegative.

For the CDR3, the DNA is TGTGCCAGCAGTGATACCGGGACAGGGTTAAATGAGCAGTTCTTC. Translation: CASSDTGTGLNEQFF. The gene calls are TRBV28 and TRBJ2-1; TRBD1 aligns across 9 bases. This CDR3 has 15 residues. V was pared by 5 bases and J by 7 bases, with 9 bases of the junction left unmatched. Germline CDR1 reads MDHEN; CDR2 reads SYDVKM.

This clone was detected many times. The chain links TRBV29-1 to TRBJ1-2; D might be TRBD1 (5 bases). V was trimmed by 6 bases and J by 0 bases, leaving 14 bases between them. The CDR3 length is 14 residues. The germline CDR1 and CDR2 sequences are SQVTM and ANQGSEA. The CDR3 sequence: CSVFGGLTNYGYTF. The CDR3 DNA follows: TGCAGCGTATTCGGGGGACTGACTAACTATGGCTACACCTTC.

V gene TRBV4-2 combines with J gene TRBJ2-7; possible D gene TRBD2, 6 bases. Between the trimmed V and J ends, which lost 1 base and 5 bases, there was a span of 9 bases. Germline assignment: CDR1 LGHNA and CDR2 YNFKEQ. The CDR3 has 13 amino acids. The CDR3, as DNA: TGTGCCAGCAGCCAAGCTGGAGGGGACGAGCAGTACTTC. This translates into CASSQAGGDEQYF.

The chain couples TRBV29-1 to TRBJ1-4; no clear D. Germline CDR1 is SQVTM and CDR2 is ANQGSEA. The CDR3 has 14 amino acids. Trimming cost V 4 bases and J 7 bases, with 16 bases left between them. The CDR3, as DNA: TGCAGCGTTGTCCCCAGCGGCGGGAGTGAAAAACTGTTTTTT. It translates to CSVVPSGGSEKLFF.

The V gene is TRBV18, the J gene TRBJ1-1, with D unclear. V lost 3 bases, J lost 1 base, and 12 bases lay in between. Germline V CDR1 and CDR2: KGHSH, LQKENI. The CDR3 totals 15 residues. The DNA of the CDR3 is TGTGCCAGCTCACCCCAAGACAAGCAGAACACTGAAGCTTTCTTT. Its translation is CASSPQDKQNTEAFF.

The chain employs TRBV11-2 and TRBJ2-3, with D possibly matching TRBD2 (6 bases). Germline V CDR1 and CDR2: SGHAT, FQNNGV. This CDR3 region has 14 residues. Between the trimmed V and J ends, which lost 5 bases and 4 bases, there was a span of 13 bases. The CDR3 protein is CASSAREFADTQYF. The CDR3 DNA follows: TGTGCCAGCAGCGCCCGGGAGTTCGCAGATACGCAGTATTTT.

The chain couples TRBV28 to TRBJ1-5; perhaps TRBD1 as D (6 bases). There are 13 residues in the CDR3. The germline V gene encodes CDR1 MDHEN and CDR2 SYDVKM. Trimming removed 8 bases at V and 0 bases at J, with 8 bases between. Here the CDR3 DNA reads TGTGCCAGCCACAGGGATAGCAATCAGCCCCAGCATTTT. It codes for CASHRDSNQPQHF.